What follows are 8 T cell receptor beta chains derived from one specimen sequenced in a study of tumor-infiltrating lymphocytes in primary liver carcinoma. RNA was extracted from whole blood without cell sorting, alongside germline DNA. Synthesis of TCR beta cDNA was carried out from 500 ng total RNA with a constant-region primer. Employing slightly modified ARM-PCR, three nested multiplex PCR rounds were run, and these gave rise to the TCR beta libraries. TRBV1-TRBV30 forward primers paired with a C-beta reverse primer drove the first two PCR rounds, approximately 11 cycles each. MiXCR was run by TCRdb on the multiplex PCR reads, yielding one entry per CDR3 protein. The sample shows some 200,000 distinct CDR3 sequences, 65% of them seen only once. Sequenced material: peripheral blood. Receptors originate from a woman aged 55-70 years with primary liver carcinoma and hepatitis B virus infection.

Regarding this clonotype: This may come from a read error, since a much larger clone is one base off. The chain combines TRBV4-2 with TRBJ2-2; no firm D call. Germline CDR1 LGHNA, CDR2 YNFKEQ. The CDR3 totals 15 residues. As DNA, the CDR3 is TGTGCCAGCAACCAAGGTGGCTGGGACACCGGGGAGCTGTTTTTT. This gives the protein CASNQGGWDTGELFF.

This clonotype appeared many times. The rearrangement links TRBV6-5 to TRBJ2-3; 7 nucleotides line up with TRBD2. Looked up from germline, CDR1 is MNHEY and CDR2 is SVGAGI. The CDR3 consists of 18 residues. J lost 2 bases, V lost 5 bases, and 16 bases had no gene match. The CDR3 is CASSDRDYSGSYTDTQYF. The CDR3 DNA reads as TGTGCCAGCAGTGACCGAGATTATAGCGGGTCCTACACAGATACGCAGTATTTT.

This clonotype came up once. V is TRBV5-1 and J is TRBJ2-7, with 7 bases identical to TRBD2. CDR1 and CDR2 (germline): SGHRS, YFSETQ. Losses at the gene ends were 2 bases for V and 6 bases for J; bases not matched to a gene: 8. The CDR3 has 14 amino acids. CDR3 DNA: TGCGCCAGCAGCTTCGGGGCTAGCGGCGGCGAGCAGTACTTC. Amino acids: CASSFGASGGEQYF.

A word on this clonotype: A much larger clonotype is one base distant, so this may be a read error. The chain links TRBV6-1 to TRBJ1-5; D gene ambiguous. The CDR3 is 14 residues long. Germline loops: CDR1 MNHNS, CDR2 SASEGT. CDR3: CASNLTPKDQTQHF. CDR3 DNA sequence: TGTGCCAGCAATTTGACACCGAAAGATCAGACCCAGCATTTT.

In its sample, this clonotype was seen many times. The genes are TRBV30 and TRBJ1-1, with 7 nucleotides matching TRBD1. J was trimmed by 6 bases and V by 3 bases; bases with no gene match: 10. The CDR3 runs 14 residues. Per the germline V gene, CDR1 is GTSNPN and CDR2 is SVGIG (reference sequence). CDR3 protein: CAWSGRGQNSEAFF. DNA of the CDR3: TGTGCCTGGAGCGGAAGGGGGCAAAACTCTGAAGCTTTCTTT.

In DNA, the CDR3 is TGTGCCAGCAGTCCCCCGTGGGACAACAACACCGGGGAGCTGTTTTTT. Amino acid sequence: CASSPPWDNNTGELFF. The chain is built from TRBV28 and TRBJ2-2, with D perhaps matching TRBD1 (6 bases). Trimming took 5 bases from V and 2 from J, leaving 15 bases between them. Per germline, CDR1 MDHEN and CDR2 SYDVKM. CDR3 size: 16 residues.

At least ten counts were recorded for this clonotype. The rearrangement uses TRBV4-1 and TRBJ1-6; 8 bases are a match to TRBD1. Germline V gene sequence: CDR1 MGHRA, CDR2 YSYEKL. The CDR3 has 13 amino acids. Germline trimming cut 4 bases from V and 14 bases from J; bases unmatched to any gene: 7. CDR3 sequence: CASSLQLDRALHF. CDR3 bases: TGCGCCAGCAGCCTACAATTGGACAGGGCCCTCCACTTT.

Points on this clonotype: The junction departs from the called germline gene at one end, perhaps through a read error. This chain links TRBV19 with TRBJ1-5; D perhaps matches TRBD1 (5 bases). The germline V gene encodes CDR1 LNHDA and CDR2 SQIVND (reference sequence). The CDR3 extends over 15 amino acids. The chain's CDR3 is CASSKGAFSNQPQHF. The CDR3 DNA follows: TGTGCCAGTAGTAAAGGGGCCTTTAGCAATCAGCCCCAGCATTTC.